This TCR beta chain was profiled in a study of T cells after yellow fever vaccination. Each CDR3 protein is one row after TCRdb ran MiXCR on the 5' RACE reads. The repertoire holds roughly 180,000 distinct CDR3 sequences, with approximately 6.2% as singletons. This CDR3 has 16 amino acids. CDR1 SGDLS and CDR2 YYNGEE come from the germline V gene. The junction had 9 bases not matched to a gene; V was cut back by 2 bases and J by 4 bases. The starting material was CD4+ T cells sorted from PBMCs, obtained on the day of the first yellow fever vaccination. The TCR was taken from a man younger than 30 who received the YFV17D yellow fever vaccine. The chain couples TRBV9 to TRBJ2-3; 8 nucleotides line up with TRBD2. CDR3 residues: CASSVYLSGAADTQYF. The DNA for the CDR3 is TGTGCCAGCAGCGTGTACCTTAGCGGGGCCGCAGATACGCAGTATTTT.